This T cell receptor (beta chain) was identified in a study of cytomegalovirus exposure and HLA in healthy donors. Researchers ran the PCR with 60 Vbeta and 13 Jbeta primers. Here immunoSEQ multiplex PCR was the method, and the copy in TCRdb shows in-frame clones only, minus some. Here the sample table reports about 210,000 clones. On this clone: No antigen is known for it.

Trimming removed 4 bases at V and 6 bases at J, with 9 bases between. The V gene's germline CDR1 is MRHNA and CDR2 SNTAGT. The CDR3 sequence is 12 residues long. The study, taken as a whole, reports: Presence/absence analyses rested on an assumption that sequencing depth was roughly uniform across donors.

This TCR derives from a woman in her 30s in good health and CMV-seropositive. The J gene is TRBJ1-2, the V gene TRBV6-4, with D maybe TRBD1 (5 bases). The sequenced material came from PBMCs. Here the CDR3 reads CASSAAGNGYTF. Written as DNA, the CDR3 is TGTGCCAGCAGTGCGGCAGGGAATGGCTACACCTTC.